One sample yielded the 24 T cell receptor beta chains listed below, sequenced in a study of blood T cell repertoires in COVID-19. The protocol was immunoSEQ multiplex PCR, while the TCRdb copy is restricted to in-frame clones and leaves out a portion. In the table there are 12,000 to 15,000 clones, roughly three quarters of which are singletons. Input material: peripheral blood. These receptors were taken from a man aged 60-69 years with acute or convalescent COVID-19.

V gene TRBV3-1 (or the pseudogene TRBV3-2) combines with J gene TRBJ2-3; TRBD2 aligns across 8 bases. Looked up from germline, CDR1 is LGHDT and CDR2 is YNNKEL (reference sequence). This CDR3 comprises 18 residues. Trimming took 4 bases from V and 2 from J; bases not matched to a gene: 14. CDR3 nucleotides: TGTGCCAGCAGCCTGAGACTAGCGACTGAAGAAAACACAGATACGCAGTATTTT. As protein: CASSLRLATEENTDTQYF.

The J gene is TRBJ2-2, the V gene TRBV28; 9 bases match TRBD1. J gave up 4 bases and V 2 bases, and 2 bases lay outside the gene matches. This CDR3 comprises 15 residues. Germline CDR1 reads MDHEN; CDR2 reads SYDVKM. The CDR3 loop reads CASSLGTGPTGELFF. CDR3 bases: TGTGCCAGCAGTTTAGGGACAGGGCCCACCGGGGAGCTGTTTTTT.

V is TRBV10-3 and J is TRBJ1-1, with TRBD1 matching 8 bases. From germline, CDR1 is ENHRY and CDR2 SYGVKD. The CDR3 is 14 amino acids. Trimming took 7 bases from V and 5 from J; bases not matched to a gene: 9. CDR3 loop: CAITEGQGMTEAFF. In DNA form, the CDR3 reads TGTGCCATCACCGAAGGACAGGGCATGACTGAAGCTTTCTTT.

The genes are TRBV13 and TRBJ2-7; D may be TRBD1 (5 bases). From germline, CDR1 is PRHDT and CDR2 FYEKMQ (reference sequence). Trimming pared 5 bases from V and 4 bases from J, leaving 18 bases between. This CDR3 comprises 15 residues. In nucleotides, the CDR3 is TGTGCCAGCAGCCTCCGCTTAGGGGCGCGATACGAGCAGTACTTC. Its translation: CASSLRLGARYEQYF.

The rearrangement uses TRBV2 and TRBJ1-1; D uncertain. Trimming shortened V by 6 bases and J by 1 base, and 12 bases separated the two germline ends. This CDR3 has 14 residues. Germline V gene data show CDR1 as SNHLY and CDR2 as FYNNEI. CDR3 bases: TGTGCCAGCAGCCTGAACCTAGGGAACACTGAAGCTTTCTTT. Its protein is CASSLNLGNTEAFF.

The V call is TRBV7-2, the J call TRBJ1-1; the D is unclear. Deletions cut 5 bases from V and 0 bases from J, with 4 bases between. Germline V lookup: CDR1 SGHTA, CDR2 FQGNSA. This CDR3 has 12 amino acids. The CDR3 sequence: CASSIMNTEAFF. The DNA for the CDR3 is TGTGCCAGCAGCATCATGAACACTGAAGCTTTCTTT.

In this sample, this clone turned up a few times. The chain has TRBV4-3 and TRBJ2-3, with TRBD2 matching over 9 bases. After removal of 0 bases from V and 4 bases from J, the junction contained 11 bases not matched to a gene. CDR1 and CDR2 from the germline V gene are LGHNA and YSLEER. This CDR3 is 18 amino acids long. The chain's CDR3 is CASSQDRLAGTLPDTQYF. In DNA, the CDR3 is TGCGCCAGCAGCCAAGATAGGCTAGCGGGGACCCTCCCAGATACGCAGTATTTT.

CDR3 residues: CSVLGTSGAYNEQFF. In DNA form, the CDR3 reads TGCAGCGTCCTCGGGACTAGCGGGGCGTACAATGAGCAGTTCTTC. The chain is built from TRBV29-1 and TRBJ2-1; TRBD2 agrees at 13 bases. The CDR3 is 15 amino acids. The V segment lost 6 bases and the J segment 4 bases; nucleotides outside the gene matches: 6. CDR1 SQVTM and CDR2 ANQGSEA come from the germline V gene.

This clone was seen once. DNA of the CDR3: TGTGCCAGCAGCTTAGCTGCGCCTGTCTATGGCTACACCTTC. This encodes CASSLAAPVYGYTF. This chain connects TRBV7-9 to TRBJ1-2; the D is unclear. The CDR3 spans 14 residues. Germline V gives CDR1 SEHNR, CDR2 FQNEAQ (reference sequence). Between the trimmed V and J ends, which lost 0 bases and 4 bases, there was a span of 9 bases.

CDR3 bases: TGTGCCAGCAGCCCCCTGGCAGGGGAAGCTTTCTTT. It is translated as CASSPLAGEAFF. The chain recombines TRBV27 with TRBJ1-1, with TRBD1 as a possible D gene (5 bases). This CDR3 has 12 amino acids. V dropped 6 bases and J dropped 8 bases, with 13 bases sitting between them. Germline CDR1 is MNHEY and CDR2 is SMNVEV (reference sequence).

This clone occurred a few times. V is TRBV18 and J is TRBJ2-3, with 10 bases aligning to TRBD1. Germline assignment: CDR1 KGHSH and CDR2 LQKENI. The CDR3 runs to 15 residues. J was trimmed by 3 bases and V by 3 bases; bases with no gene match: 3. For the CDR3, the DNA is TGTGCCAGCTCACCGACAGGGGGCCCAACAGATACGCAGTATTTT. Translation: CASSPTGGPTDTQYF.

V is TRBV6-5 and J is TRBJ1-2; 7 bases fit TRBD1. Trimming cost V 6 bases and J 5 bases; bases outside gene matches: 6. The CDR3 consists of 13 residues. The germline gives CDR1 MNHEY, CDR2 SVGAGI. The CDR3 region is CASRRQGAYGYTF. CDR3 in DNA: TGTGCCAGCAGGCGACAGGGCGCGTATGGCTACACCTTC.

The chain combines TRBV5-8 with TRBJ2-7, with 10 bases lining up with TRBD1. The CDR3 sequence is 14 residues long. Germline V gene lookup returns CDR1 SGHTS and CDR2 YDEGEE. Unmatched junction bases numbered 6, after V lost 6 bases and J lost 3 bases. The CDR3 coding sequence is TGTGCCAGCAAAAGGGGACAGGGGATCTACGAGCAGTACTTC. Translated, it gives CASKRGQGIYEQYF.

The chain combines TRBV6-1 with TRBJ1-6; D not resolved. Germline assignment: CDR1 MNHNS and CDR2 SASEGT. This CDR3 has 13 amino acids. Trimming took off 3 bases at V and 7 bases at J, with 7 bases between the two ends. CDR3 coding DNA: TGTGCCAGCAGTGAGGGCAGCAATTCACCCCTCCACTTT. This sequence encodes CASSEGSNSPLHF.

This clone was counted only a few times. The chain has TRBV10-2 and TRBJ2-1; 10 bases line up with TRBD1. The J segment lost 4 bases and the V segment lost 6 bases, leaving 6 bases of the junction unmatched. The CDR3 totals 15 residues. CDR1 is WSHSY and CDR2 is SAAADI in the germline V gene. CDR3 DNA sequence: TGCGCCAGCAGGCCCGGGACAGGGGTGTACAATGAGCAGTTCTTC. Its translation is CASRPGTGVYNEQFF.

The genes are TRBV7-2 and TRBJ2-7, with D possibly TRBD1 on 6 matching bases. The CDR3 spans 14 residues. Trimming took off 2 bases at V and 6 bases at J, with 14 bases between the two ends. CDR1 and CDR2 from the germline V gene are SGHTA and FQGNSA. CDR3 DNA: TGTGCCAGCAGCTTACAGGGGCGTATTTCCGAGCAGTACTTC. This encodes CASSLQGRISEQYF.

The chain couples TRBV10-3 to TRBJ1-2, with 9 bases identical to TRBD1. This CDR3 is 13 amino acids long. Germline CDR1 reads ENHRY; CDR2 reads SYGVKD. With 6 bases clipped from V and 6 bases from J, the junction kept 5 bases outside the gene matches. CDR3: CAIRGTGSDGYTF. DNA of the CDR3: TGTGCCATCAGGGGGACAGGGTCGGATGGCTACACCTTC.

CDR3 amino acids: CASTSYSNNSPLHF. The DNA of the CDR3 is TGTGCCAGCACCTCATACAGCAATAATTCACCCCTCCACTTT. The rearrangement joins TRBV2 to TRBJ1-6; D is ambiguous. The CDR3 has 14 residues. V lost 7 bases to trimming and J lost 5 bases, with 12 bases between them. Germline-derived CDR1 and CDR2 are SNHLY and FYNNEI. Complete variable domain (other parts from reference TRBV2 and TRBJ1-6): EPEVTQTPSHQVTQMGQEVILRCVPISNHLYFYWYRQILGQKVEFLVSFYNNEISEKSEIFDDQFSVERPDGSNFTLKIRSTKLEDSAMYFCASTSYSNNSPLHFGNGTRLTVT.

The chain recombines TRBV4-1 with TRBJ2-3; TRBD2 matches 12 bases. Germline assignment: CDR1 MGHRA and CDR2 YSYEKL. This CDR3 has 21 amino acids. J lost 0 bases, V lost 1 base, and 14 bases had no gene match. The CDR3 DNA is TGCGCCAGCAGCCAAGTTGGTGTACTAGCGGGGGGCAGATCTAGCACAGATACGCAGTATTTT. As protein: CASSQVGVLAGGRSSTDTQYF.

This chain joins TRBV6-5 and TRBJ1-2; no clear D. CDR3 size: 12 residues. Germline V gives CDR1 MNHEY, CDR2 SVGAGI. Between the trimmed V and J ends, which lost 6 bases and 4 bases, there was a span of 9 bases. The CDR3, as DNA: TGTGCCAGCAGGGACGGGAGCTATGGCTACACCTTC. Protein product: CASRDGSYGYTF.

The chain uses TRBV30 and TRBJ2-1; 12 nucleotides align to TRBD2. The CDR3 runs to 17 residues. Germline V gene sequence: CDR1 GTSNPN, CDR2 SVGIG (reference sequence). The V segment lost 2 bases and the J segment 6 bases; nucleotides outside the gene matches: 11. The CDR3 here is CAWSPLAGGLRGNEQFF. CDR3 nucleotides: TGTGCCTGGAGTCCCCTAGCGGGAGGGTTGAGGGGCAATGAGCAGTTCTTC.

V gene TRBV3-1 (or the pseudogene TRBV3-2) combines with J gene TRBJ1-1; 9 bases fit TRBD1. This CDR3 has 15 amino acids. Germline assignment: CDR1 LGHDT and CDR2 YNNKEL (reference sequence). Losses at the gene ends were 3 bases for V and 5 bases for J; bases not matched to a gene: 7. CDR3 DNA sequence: TGTGCCAGCAGCCACCTGACAGGGGGGAGGACTGAAGCTTTCTTT. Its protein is CASSHLTGGRTEAFF.

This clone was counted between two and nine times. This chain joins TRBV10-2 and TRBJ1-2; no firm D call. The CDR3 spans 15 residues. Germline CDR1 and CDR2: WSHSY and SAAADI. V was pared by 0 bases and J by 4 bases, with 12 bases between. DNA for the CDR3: TGCGCCAGCAGTGAGTCGAGCAGGTTTATCTATGGCTACACCTTC. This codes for CASSESSRFIYGYTF.

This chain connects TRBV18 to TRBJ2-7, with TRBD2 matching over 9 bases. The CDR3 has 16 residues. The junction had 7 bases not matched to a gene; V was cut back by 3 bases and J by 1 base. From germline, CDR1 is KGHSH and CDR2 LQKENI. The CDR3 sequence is CASSPSPGLASYEQYF. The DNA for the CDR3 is TGTGCCAGCTCACCTTCGCCGGGACTAGCTTCCTACGAGCAGTACTTC.